This TCR beta chain was captured in a study of cytomegalovirus exposure and HLA in healthy donors. Trimming shortened V by 1 base and J by 5 bases, and 9 bases separated the two germline ends. Germline CDR1 reads KGHSH; CDR2 reads LQKENI. The length of the CDR3 is 13 residues. PCR employed 60 Vbeta and 13 Jbeta primers. TCRdb keeps only in-frame clones here, not all; method: immunoSEQ multiplex PCR. Seen here are approximately 170,000 clones, roughly three quarters observed once, and the top ten hold less than 2.5%. Sequencing was performed on PBMCs. The source is a woman between 50 and 59 years old in good health and CMV-seronegative. The rearrangement joins TRBV18 to TRBJ2-7, with TRBD1 as a possible D gene (6 bases). This CDR3 reads CASSPLDSHEQYF. DNA of the CDR3: TGTGCCAGCTCACCACTGGACAGCCACGAGCAGTACTTC. The complete variable domain, with remaining parts taken from reference TRBV18 and TRBJ2-7, reads NAGVMQNPRHLVRRRGQEARLRCSPMKGHSHVYWYRQLPEEGLKFMVYLQKENIIDESGMPKERFSAEFPKEGPSILRIQQVVRGDSAAYFCASSPLDSHEQYFGPGTRLTVT.